Following are 13 T cell receptor beta chains from one sample sequenced in a study of blood T cell repertoires in COVID-19. Clones were read by immunoSEQ multiplex PCR, and TCRdb kept only the in-frame ones, dropping some. The sample has about 670,000 clones, about 90% seen once; the top ten hold under 0.3%. The sample consisted of peripheral blood. These receptors came from a woman aged 18-29 years with acute or convalescent COVID-19.

This rearrangement joins TRBV19 to TRBJ2-7; weak D call: TRBD1 (6 bases). Germline CDR1 is LNHDA and CDR2 is SQIVND (reference sequence). This CDR3 region has 14 residues. V lost 5 bases and J lost 6, with 17 bases in between. The CDR3 region is CASSPGQPSSEQYF. The CDR3 nucleotides read TGTGCCAGTAGTCCGGGACAACCTTCTTCCGAGCAGTACTTC.

The chain has TRBV9 and TRBJ1-1; TRBD1 is a possible D gene (6 bases). The CDR3 sequence is 12 residues long. Between the trimmed V and J ends, which lost 4 bases and 7 bases, there was a span of 11 bases. Germline CDR1 reads SGDLS; CDR2 reads YYNGEE. The chain's CDR3 is CASSTRGDEAFF. CDR3 DNA: TGTGCCAGCAGCACCAGGGGTGATGAAGCTTTCTTT.

This clone was recorded only once. The J gene is TRBJ2-3, the V gene TRBV11-3; D call uncertain. The germline gives CDR1 SGHNT, CDR2 YENEEA. CDR3 size: 13 residues. Trimming removed 0 bases from V and 4 bases from J, with 5 bases in between. As DNA, the CDR3 is TGTGCCAGCAGCTTAGATAGTCCAGATACGCAGTATTTT. As protein: CASSLDSPDTQYF.

V and J are TRBV19 and TRBJ1-1; TRBD1 aligns across 8 bases. The V and J ends lost 4 bases and 4 bases, in that order; junction bases with no gene match: 5. The CDR3 runs 14 residues. Germline CDR1 LNHDA, CDR2 SQIVND (reference sequence). This chain's CDR3 is CASSSRGRSTEAFF. CDR3 sequence (DNA): TGTGCCAGTAGTAGCAGGGGGCGATCCACTGAAGCTTTCTTT.

The V gene is TRBV6-5, the J gene TRBJ1-6; 10 bases align to TRBD1. This CDR3 is 15 amino acids long. V was pared by 2 bases and J by 10 bases, with 5 bases of the junction left unmatched. The germline V gene encodes CDR1 MNHEY and CDR2 SVGAGI. The CDR3 sequence: CASSYRQGAKSPLHF. The CDR3 bases are TGTGCCAGCAGTTACCGACAGGGGGCAAAGTCACCCCTCCACTTT.

The CDR3 DNA reads TGTGCCAGCTCTAATCTGGGGCTAGTTCCCTCCTACGAGCAGTACTTC. Its translation: CASSNLGLVPSYEQYF. The chain has TRBV19 and TRBJ2-7, with a possible D match to TRBD1 (5 bases). Trimming took off 9 bases at V and 0 bases at J, with 21 bases between the two ends. The CDR3 covers 16 residues. Germline CDR1 reads LNHDA; CDR2 reads SQIVND (reference sequence).

This chain connects TRBV10-3 to TRBJ1-1; D uncertain. This CDR3 is built from 15 residues. The germline V gene encodes CDR1 ENHRY and CDR2 SYGVKD. The V gene lost 1 base and the J gene lost 0 bases, with 9 bases spanning the gap. The CDR3 spells CAISEYGEMNTEAFF. DNA of the CDR3: TGTGCCATCAGTGAGTATGGGGAGATGAACACTGAAGCTTTCTTT.

This clone has only one observation. The rearrangement joins TRBV6-5 to TRBJ2-7, with a tentative D call TRBD1 (7 bases). Germline CDR1 reads MNHEY; CDR2 reads SVGAGI. Between the trimmed V and J ends, which lost 4 bases and 2 bases, there was a span of 12 bases. The CDR3 runs 14 residues. The CDR3 DNA is TGTGCCAGCAGTTCTCAGGGGGAGGCCTACGAGCAGTACTTC. It codes for CASSSQGEAYEQYF.

The genes are TRBV6-5 and TRBJ2-5; 7 positions match TRBD1. The length of the CDR3 is 15 residues. V lost 5 bases, J lost 3 bases, and 9 bases stayed unmatched. Germline CDR1 and CDR2: MNHEY and SVGAGI. The DNA of the CDR3 is TGTGCCAGCAGTAGCACAGGGGTGGGGAAAGAGACCCAGTACTTC. Encoded protein: CASSSTGVGKETQYF.

This chain links TRBV27 with TRBJ1-1; D unclear. CDR1 is MNHEY and CDR2 is SMNVEV in the germline V gene (reference sequence). V lost 7 bases and J 2 bases, leaving 14 bases between the germline ends. CDR3 length equals 14 residues. The CDR3 here is CASKEGTTNTEAFF. In nucleotides, the CDR3 is TGTGCCAGCAAAGAGGGCACTACTAACACTGAAGCTTTCTTT.

CDR3 region: CASSFIGGYEQYF. The CDR3 bases are TGTGCCAGCAGCTTCATCGGGGGCTACGAGCAGTACTTC. The rearrangement links TRBV7-9 to TRBJ2-7; TRBD2 might be the D (6 bases). V was clipped by 3 bases and J by 3 bases, with 9 bases between them. The germline CDR1 and CDR2 sequences are SEHNR and FQNEAQ (reference sequence). This CDR3 spans 13 amino acids.

The rearrangement uses TRBV30 and TRBJ2-7; the match to TRBD1 covers 9 bases. V gave up 3 bases and J gave up 3 bases; unmatched junction bases: 6. Germline V gene lookup returns CDR1 GTSNPN and CDR2 SVGIG (reference sequence). The CDR3 length is 14 residues. CDR3 residues: CAWSTGGGFYEQYF. CDR3 DNA sequence: TGTGCCTGGAGCACAGGGGGCGGCTTCTACGAGCAGTACTTC.

J is TRBJ2-7 and V is TRBV4-3, with D perhaps matching TRBD2 (6 bases). V lost 3 bases and J 6 bases, leaving 12 bases between the germline ends. The germline V gene encodes CDR1 LGHNA and CDR2 YSLEER. The CDR3 extends over 13 amino acids. The CDR3 loop is CASSQVEGGEQYF. CDR3 sequence (DNA): TGCGCCAGCAGCCAGGTAGAGGGAGGCGAGCAGTACTTC.